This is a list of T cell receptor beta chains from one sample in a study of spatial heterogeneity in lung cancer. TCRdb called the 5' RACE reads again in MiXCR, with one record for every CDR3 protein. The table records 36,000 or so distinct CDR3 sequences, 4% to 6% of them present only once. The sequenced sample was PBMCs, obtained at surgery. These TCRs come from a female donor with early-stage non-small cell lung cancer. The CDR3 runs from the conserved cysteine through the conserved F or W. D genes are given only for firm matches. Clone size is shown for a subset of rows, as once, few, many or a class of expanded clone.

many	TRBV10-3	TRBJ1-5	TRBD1	TGTGCCATCAGCGTGGACAGGGACCAGCCCCAGCATTTT	CAISVDRDQPQHF
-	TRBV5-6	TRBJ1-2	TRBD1	TGTGCCAGCAGCTTCGGGACAGGGGTGGTCTATGGCTACACCTTC	CASSFGTGVVYGYTF
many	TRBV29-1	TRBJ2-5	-	TGCAGCGTTGAAGATGGGGCTTGGCAAGAGACCCAGTACTTC	CSVEDGAWQETQYF
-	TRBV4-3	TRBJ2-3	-	TGCGCCAGCAGTCAGAGTGTGGGAGCGCCCGATACGCAGTATTTT	CASSQSVGAPDTQYF
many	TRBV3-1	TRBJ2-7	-	TGTGCCAGCAGCCAAGGGACTACTAGACAGTACTTC	CASSQGTTRQYF
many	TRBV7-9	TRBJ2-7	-	TGTGCCAGCAGCTTATTTCAGGGAACGGACGAGCAGTACTTC	CASSLFQGTDEQYF
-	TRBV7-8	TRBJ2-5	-	TGTGCCAGCAGCTCAGGACAGCAAGAGACCCAGTACTTC	CASSSGQQETQYF
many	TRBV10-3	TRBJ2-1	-	TGTGCCATCAGTGCGGGCAGGGAGCAGGGTGGTGAGCAGTTCTTC	CAISAGREQGGEQFF
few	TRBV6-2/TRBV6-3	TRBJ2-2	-	TGTGCCAGCAGTTACCATAACACCGGGGAGCTGTTTTTT	CASSYHNTGELFF
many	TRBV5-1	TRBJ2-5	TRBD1	TGCGCCAGCAGCTTGTACGGGACAGAGCAAGAGACCCAGTACTTC	CASSLYGTEQETQYF
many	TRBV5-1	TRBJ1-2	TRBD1	TGCGCCAGCAGCGCCGGGACAGGGGGCTATGGCTACACCTTC	CASSAGTGGYGYTF
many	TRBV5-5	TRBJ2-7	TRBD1	TGTGCCAGCAGGCCCGGGACAGGGGACTACGAGCAGTACTTC	CASRPGTGDYEQYF
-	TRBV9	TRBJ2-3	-	TGTGCCAGCAGCTCTCCGGGGACTAGCACAGATACGCAGTATTTT	CASSSPGTSTDTQYF
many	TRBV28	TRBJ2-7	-	TGTGCCAGTACTCCACTTTCCCGGGCTACCTACGAGCAGTACTTC	CASTPLSRATYEQYF
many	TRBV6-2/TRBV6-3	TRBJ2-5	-	TGTGCCATCCGGGACACACAAGAGACCCAGTACTTC	CAIRDTQETQYF
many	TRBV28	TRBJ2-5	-	TGTGCCAGCACCCACAGGGGGGGTCAAGAGACCCAGTACTTC	CASTHRGGQETQYF
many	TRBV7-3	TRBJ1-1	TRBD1	TGTGCCAGCAGCCAAGGGCAGGGGGCGGAAGCTTTCTTT	CASSQGQGAEAFF